This T cell receptor (beta chain) comes out of a study of control samples from healthy donors and cancer patients. Repertoires were generated with immunoSEQ multiplex PCR, while TCRdb's copy carries only in-frame clones and drops some. Among some 130,000 clones listed, 90% were seen once. This CDR3 is 16 amino acids long. Germline values: CDR1 SGHRS, CDR2 YFSETQ. Trimming cost V 3 bases and J 1 base; bases outside gene matches: 9. The sequencing sample was made of blood. This rearrangement joins TRBV5-1 to TRBJ1-1; 7 bases map to TRBD1. The sequence derives from a man aged 35-49 years in good health. The CDR3 loop reads CASSSDRQGPNTEAFF. CDR3 coding DNA: TGCGCCAGCAGCTCCGACCGACAGGGACCGAACACTGAAGCTTTCTTT.